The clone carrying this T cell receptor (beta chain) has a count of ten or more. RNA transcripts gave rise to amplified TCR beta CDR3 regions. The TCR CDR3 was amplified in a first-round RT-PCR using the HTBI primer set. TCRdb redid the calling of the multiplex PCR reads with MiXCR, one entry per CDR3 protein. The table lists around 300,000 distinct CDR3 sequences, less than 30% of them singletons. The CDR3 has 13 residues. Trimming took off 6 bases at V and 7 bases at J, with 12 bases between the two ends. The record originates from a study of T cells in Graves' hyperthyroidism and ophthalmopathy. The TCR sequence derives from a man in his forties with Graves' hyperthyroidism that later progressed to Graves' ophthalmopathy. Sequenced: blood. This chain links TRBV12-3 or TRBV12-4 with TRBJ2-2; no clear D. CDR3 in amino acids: CASRPTWSGELFF. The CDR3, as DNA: TGTGCCAGCAGACCTACTTGGAGCGGGGAGCTGTTTTTT.